Following are 15 T cell receptor beta chains from one sample sequenced in a study of T cells in women clearing cervical HPV infection. Profiling relied on immunoSEQ multiplex PCR, and the TCRdb table lists in-frame clones only, not all of them. The sample totals about 31,000 clones. Material for sequencing was blood buffy coat. These receptors were taken from a woman aged 18-70 years with a cervical HPV16 infection that either progressed to CIN3+ or cleared (not recorded which).

Concerning this clone itself: The read terminates 3 residues ahead of where the CDR3 ends, so the germline J gene completes it. The genes are TRBV5-1 and TRBJ2-7; D gene unclear. The germline V gene encodes CDR1 SGHRS and CDR2 YFSETQ. Trimming removed 4 bases from V and 0 bases from J, with 8 bases in between. The length of the CDR3 is 13 residues. CDR3 DNA (partial): TGCGCCAGCAGCGAACTACCCTCCTACGAG. It is translated as CASSELPSYE. The entire CDR3 is CASSELPSYEQYF.

Concerning this clone: The CDR3 goes on 3 residues after the read ends, and that part is filled in from the germline J gene. This chain connects TRBV20-1 to TRBJ2-2; 9 positions agree with TRBD1. The CDR3 length is 17 residues. Germline CDR1 and CDR2: DFQATT and SNEGSKA (reference sequence). J gave up 0 bases and V 6 bases, and 11 bases lay outside the gene matches. CDR3 region: CSAQGRDRDANTGELFF. CDR3 DNA, as far as it was read: TGCAGTGCCCAGGGTAGGGACAGGGACGCGAACACCGGGGAG.

With regard to this clone: The sequence runs out 3 residues before the end of the CDR3; the remainder is reconstructed from the germline J gene. The rearrangement uses TRBV7-9 and TRBJ1-1, with D possibly matching TRBD1 (6 bases). Germline values: CDR1 SEHNR, CDR2 FQNEAQ (reference sequence). The CDR3 is 15 amino acids. The CDR3 spells CASSLGMGQEETAFF. The covered CDR3 bases are TGTGCCAGCAGCTTAGGGATGGGACAAGAAGAGACA.

In the case of this clone: A junction boundary mismatches the germline segment, possibly from a read error. The read falls 3 residues short of the CDR3 end, and the missing part is taken from the germline J gene. The V and J genes are TRBV6-2 or TRBV6-3 and TRBJ1-1; 9 bases map to TRBD1. The CDR3 contains 14 residues. Germline CDR1 is MNHEY and CDR2 is SVGEGT. CDR3 region: CSSRPQGADTEAFF. The CDR3 DNA, read in part, is TGTTCCAGCAGACCACAGGGGGCGGACACTGAA.

For this clone: Read sequence stops 3 residues before the CDR3 end, and the germline J gene provides the missing end. J is TRBJ1-6 and V is TRBV20-1; D is unresolved. The V gene lost 1 base and the J gene lost 0 bases, with 16 bases spanning the gap. Germline V gene lookup returns CDR1 DFQATT and CDR2 SNEGSKA (reference sequence). The length of the CDR3 is 18 residues. The CDR3 sequence: CSARGSTRRSSYNSPLHF. The sequenced CDR3 bases are TGCAGTGCTAGAGGATCAACCAGGAGGAGCTCCTATAATTCACCC.

Its frequency marks this clone as medium-sized (0.01 to 0.1%). Read data end 3 residues before the CDR3 end; the end is taken from the germline J gene. This chain uses TRBV7-3 with TRBJ2-1; 10 nucleotides match TRBD1. The CDR3 runs 14 residues. Germline CDR1 SGHTA, CDR2 FQGTGA. The trim removed 5 bases at V and 7 bases at J, leaving 5 bases unmatched. CDR3 DNA (partial): TGTGCCAGCAGCCCCGGGACAGGGGTTAATGAG. It yields the protein CASSPGTGVNE. The CDR3 in full is CASSPGTGVNEQFF.

To note about this clone: The read is 3 residues too short to cover the CDR3 end, so that end is filled in from the germline J gene. The chain joins TRBV7-3 to TRBJ2-3; perhaps TRBD1 as D (6 bases). The V and J ends lost 5 bases and 2 bases respectively, with 14 bases between them. Germline CDR1 reads SGHTA; CDR2 reads FQGTGA. This CDR3 is 15 amino acids long. CDR3: CASSLNGQYTDTQYF. The sequenced part of the CDR3 DNA is TGTGCCAGCAGCCTAAATGGACAGTACACAGATACG.

A word on this clone: The CDR3 goes on 3 residues after the read ends, and that part is filled in from the germline J gene. The genes are TRBV23-1 and TRBJ2-1; D perhaps matches TRBD2 (7 bases). TRBV23-1 is an ORF for which the function is uncertain. The CDR3 is made up of 13 amino acids. With 7 bases removed from V and 8 bases from J, the gap between germline ends came to 15 bases. CDR3 sequence: CASKRGGGDEQFF. The part of the CDR3 DNA that was read is TGCGCCAGCAAGCGGGGAGGGGGAGATGAG.

A word on this clone: The observed sequence ends 3 residues before the CDR3 terminus, with the missing tail filled in from the germline J gene. The rearrangement uses TRBV12-3 or TRBV12-4 and TRBJ1-4; 9 bases map to TRBD1. V lost 5 bases and J lost 10; bases outside the gene matches: 8. The length of the CDR3 is 14 residues. The CDR3 loop is CASSPGQGDGKLFF. Partial CDR3 DNA: TGTGCCAGCAGTCCGGGACAGGGAGACGGAAAA.

The sequenced CDR3 bases are TGTGCCAGCAGAGGAGACAGTTATCAGCCG. As protein: CASRGDSYQP. The whole CDR3 protein reads CASRGDSYQPQYF. The J gene is TRBJ2-3, the V gene TRBV6-2 or TRBV6-3, with D possibly being TRBD1 (5 bases). Coverage ceases 3 residues before the CDR3 finishes, and the germline J gene fills in the end. Germline loops: CDR1 MNHEY, CDR2 SVGEGT. The length of the CDR3 is 13 residues.

Notes on this clone: The read comes to an end 3 residues before the CDR3 does, leaving the germline J gene to fill in the end. The chain couples TRBV6-4 to TRBJ1-6; 8 bases map to TRBD1. This CDR3 is built from 13 residues. Germline values: CDR1 MRHNA, CDR2 SNTAGT. The V gene end was trimmed by 6 bases and the J gene end by 8 bases; junction bases not matched to a gene: 3. The CDR3 sequence is CASSRGPDSPLHF. The DNA read from the CDR3 is TGTGCCAGCAGCAGGGGGCCGGATTCACCC.

Remarks on this clone: The CDR3 end falls 3 residues outside the read, so it is completed with the germline J gene. The chain is built from TRBV6-4 and TRBJ2-2; the match to TRBD1 covers 7 bases. This CDR3 region has 15 residues. Germline V CDR1 and CDR2: MRHNA, SNTAGT. CDR3 DNA (partial): TGTGCCAGCAGTAACCGGACAGGTCTTGAATCACCG. This codes for CASSNRTGLESP. From start to end, the CDR3 is CASSNRTGLESPLFF.

Points on this clone: With the read ending 3 residues before the CDR3 end, the germline J gene is used to fill in that end. The chain carries TRBV18 and TRBJ2-5, with TRBD1 identical over 7 bases. V shed 5 bases, J shed 5 bases, and the junction held 5 bases outside the gene matches. Per the germline V gene, CDR1 is KGHSH and CDR2 is LQKENI. The CDR3 totals 13 residues. The CDR3 is CASSTGVWETQYF. The covered CDR3 bases are TGTGCCAGCTCAACAGGGGTTTGGGAGACC.

With respect to this clone: The read gets to within 3 residues of the CDR3 end, and the germline J gene fills in the rest. The J gene is TRBJ2-3, the V gene TRBV7-7; TRBD2 agrees at 15 bases. The CDR3 consists of 17 residues. Germline loops: CDR1 SSHAT, CDR2 FNYEAQ (reference sequence). The CDR3 sequence: CASSLLGTSGGRETQYF. The part of the CDR3 DNA that was read is TGTGCCAGCAGCTTGTTAGGGACTAGCGGGGGGAGAGAGACG.

Concerning this clone: The read ends 3 residues early relative to the CDR3; the germline J gene fills the gap. V gene TRBV18 combines with J gene TRBJ2-3; 7 bases fit TRBD2. Germline assignment: CDR1 KGHSH and CDR2 LQKENI. There are 15 residues in the CDR3. Here the CDR3 reads CASSPRANPRETQYF. The DNA read from the CDR3 is TGTGCCAGCTCACCAAGAGCGAACCCGCGGGAGACG.